The TCR beta chain under discussion was sequenced for a study of CXCR3-negative and CXCR3-positive naive CD8 T cells. Study results and caveats: Naive subsets had comparable surface CD5; TCR strength was inferred from TRB CDR3 properties. CXCR3-positive naive cells carried more hydrophobic TRB CDR3s than CXCR3-negative naive cells did.

CDR1 SQVTM and CDR2 ANQGSEA come from the germline V gene. CDR3 length: 13 residues. Comments on this clonotype: The antigen is not known.

In preparing the TRB cDNA libraries, 5' RACE with UMI labels was used. TCRdb re-analyzed the 5' RACE reads; it lists each CDR3 protein once, without DNA. This sample contains about 150,000 distinct CDR3 sequences. The V and J genes are TRBV29-1 and TRBJ2-7; without DNA, the TCRdb call of TRBD1 cannot be checked. The sequence derives from a human donor in good health. Some clones in this sample may be carry-over from other donors' samples. The material sequenced was naive CXCR3+ CD8+ T cells from blood. Regarding subset: CD45RO-CCR7+CD27+CD95- naive CD8+ T cells expressing CXCR3 (TNR3+). The CDR3 here is CSVVDRDSYEQYF.